The T cell receptor beta chain under discussion was sequenced for a study of CD4+ T cells in melanoma. Study observations and caveats: Reportedly, melanoma neoantigen-specific CD4+ T cells showed varied differentiation states. CD8+ T cell, macrophage and B cell function reportedly correlated with neoantigen-specific CD4+ T cells.

TCRdb's copy holds only in-frame clones and misses some; the assay was immunoSEQ multiplex PCR. Among 13,000 to 15,000 clones, roughly two thirds were seen once, and the ten largest hold approximately 10%. Unmatched junction bases numbered 13, after V lost 5 bases and J lost 7 bases. This CDR3 spans 16 amino acids. The germline V gene encodes CDR1 SGHAT and CDR2 FQNNGV. Concerning this clone itself: As yet, its antigen is unknown.

The rearrangement uses TRBV11-2 and TRBJ1-4; TRBD1 matches 7 bases. The source of this sequence is a human donor with melanoma. The material sequenced was cells from a culture (not recorded whether cultured in vitro). CDR3 DNA: TGTGCCAGCAGCCAAACTGTACAGGGGCCGGCTGAAAAACTGTTTTTT. This codes for CASSQTVQGPAEKLFF.